This TCR beta chain was sequenced for a study of CD8+ T cells in alopecia areata. At the level of the study: The study gave treated patients oral tofacitinib at 5 to 10 mg twice daily.

Findings and caveats of the study: Whereas mice showed it more clearly, TCR sharing across patients was murkier, possibly because of HLA.

Once RNA had been extracted, it was reverse transcribed into cDNA to act as the sequencing template. Clones were sequenced by immunoSEQ multiplex PCR, and TCRdb holds only the in-frame ones, with some missing. This sample has approximately 180,000 clones, with 58% found just once. CDR1 is SGHTA and CDR2 is FQGNSA in the germline V gene. The CDR3 covers 14 residues. V lost 1 base and J lost 7, with 8 bases in between. Indicated treatment: oral pan-JAK inhibitor, 5-10 mg twice daily. Points on this clone: What it recognizes is unknown.

The source is a human donor with alopecia areata. J is TRBJ1-6 and V is TRBV7-2; D possibly corresponds to TRBD1 (5 bases). The sample here was CD4+ T cells sorted from blood, taken between weeks 55 and 70, from a patient treated with tofacitinib. CDR3 sequence (DNA): TGTGCCAGCAGCTTAGTTCAGGGAAATTCACCCCTCCACTTT. This gives the protein CASSLVQGNSPLHF.